What follows is one T cell receptor beta chain and its context. This clonotype was seen at least ten times. What this receptor recognizes is not known. There are no base qualities to consult, and no much larger clone falls within one base. What the time point label conveys for this sample: pre-pandemic baseline sample and day 111 after first positive SARS-CoV-2 test. The germline V gene supplies CDR1 SGHTA and CDR2 FQGNSA. Here V drops 5 bases and J drops 4 bases, and the junction holds 2 bases not matched to any gene. From the cysteine through the phenylalanine, the CDR3 covers 14 amino acids. This entry keeps only the CDR3 DNA: 42 bases, framed from base 1. This record belongs to a study of kidney transplant recipient with SARS-CoV-2 infection (dated by TCRdb to the early 2020s). Sequencing used an Illumina MiSeq. Profiling of the peripheral T cell repertoire targeted human TCRbeta genes. As for the original processing: Differential clonotype abundance was tested with beta-binomial modelling to account for variability over time. Expanded clonotypes were checked against the ImmuneCODE reference database of SARS-CoV-2-associated TCRs and mapped to regions of the viral genome. Additional analyses of the repertoire looked at TRBV gene usage, CDR3 length, CDR3 amino acid overlap between time points, clonotype abundance distributions and Jaccard similarity. TCRdb trimmed the raw reads at Q25, called clones with MiXCR and kept productive beta chains. Every distinct CDR3 protein forms one entry, paired with its most common genes and DNA. TCRdb assigned the V and J calls; the authors' analysis was not used. Within this sample are 200,000 to 250,000 distinct CDR3 sequences, with 25% to 35% of them counted one time only. The ten largest clonotypes hold nearly 7.5% of the sample.

The chain is assembled from TRBV7-2 and TRBJ2-2, with TRBD2 matching 9 junction bases. Specimen: a blood sample, collected at baseline and between days 110 and 120 from a kidney transplant recipient. This TCR was recovered from a young adult male patient who had COVID-19 and was a kidney transplant recipient. Because of the transplant, the T cells may be the graft donor's rather than the patient's own. The DNA reads TGTGCCAGCAGCAAGGGACTAGCCACCGGGGAGCTGTTTTTT. Translated, it gives CASSKGLATGELFF.